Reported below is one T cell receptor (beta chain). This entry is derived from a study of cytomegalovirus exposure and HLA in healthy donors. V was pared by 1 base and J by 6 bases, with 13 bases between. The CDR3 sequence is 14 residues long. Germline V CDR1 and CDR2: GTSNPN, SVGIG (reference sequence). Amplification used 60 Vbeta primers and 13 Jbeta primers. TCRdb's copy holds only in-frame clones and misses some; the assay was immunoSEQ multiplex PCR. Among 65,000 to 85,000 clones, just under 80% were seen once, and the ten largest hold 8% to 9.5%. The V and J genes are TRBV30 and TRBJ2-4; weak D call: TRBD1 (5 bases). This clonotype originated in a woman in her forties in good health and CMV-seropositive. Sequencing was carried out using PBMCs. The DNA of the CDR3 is TGTGCCTGGAGTGCTGGTCAGGGTCCAAACATTCAGTACTTC. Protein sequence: CAWSAGQGPNIQYF.